The T cell receptor beta chain described here comes from a study of PD-1 blockade in mismatch repair-deficient tumors. Using immunoSEQ multiplex PCR, the repertoire was profiled, and TCRdb retains in-frame clones only, with some absent. The sample has about 120,000 clones, roughly 86% seen once. V shed 8 bases, J shed 0 bases, and the junction held 6 bases outside the gene matches. CDR3 size: 15 residues. Germline values: CDR1 WNHNN, CDR2 SYGVQD (reference sequence). PCR or immunohistochemistry showed mismatch repair deficiency in every enrolled patient. Three pembrolizumab responders had their TCRs sequenced.

The sample was peripheral blood, taken 44 weeks after starting pembrolizumab. This receptor was obtained from an adult with mismatch repair-deficient cancer. This chain connects TRBV10-1 to TRBJ2-2; 7 positions match TRBD2. The CDR3 protein is CASPAGVTNTGELFF. For the CDR3, the DNA is TGCGCCAGCCCCGCGGGGGTCACGAACACCGGGGAGCTGTTTTTT.